This T cell receptor beta chain was identified during a study of CD8 T cells in Susac syndrome. The germline V gene has CDR1 LGHNA and CDR2 YSLEER. Trimming pared 8 bases from V and 3 bases from J, leaving 14 bases between. CDR3 size: 13 residues. The authors carried out high-throughput sequencing of TCR beta. They applied it to CD8+ and CD4+ T cells obtained from blood. Random hexamers were used to reverse transcribe an amount of roughly 0.45 to 1 ug RNA. Amplification of the TCR beta CDR3 was carried out by immunoSEQ multiplex PCR, which spanned a total of 54 Vbeta and 13 Jbeta segments. TCRdb independently ran MiXCR on the immunoSEQ multiplex PCR reads; one entry per CDR3 protein. The repertoire holds about 170,000 distinct CDR3 sequences, with 80% to 95% as singletons.

Sequenced input: CD4+ T cells from PBMCs. The chain combines TRBV4-3 with TRBJ2-7, with D maybe TRBD2 (7 bases). The sequence derives from a human donor with multiple sclerosis. In DNA, the CDR3 is TGCGCCAGCGGGAGGGACATAAACTACGAGCAGTACTTC. It encodes CASGRDINYEQYF.